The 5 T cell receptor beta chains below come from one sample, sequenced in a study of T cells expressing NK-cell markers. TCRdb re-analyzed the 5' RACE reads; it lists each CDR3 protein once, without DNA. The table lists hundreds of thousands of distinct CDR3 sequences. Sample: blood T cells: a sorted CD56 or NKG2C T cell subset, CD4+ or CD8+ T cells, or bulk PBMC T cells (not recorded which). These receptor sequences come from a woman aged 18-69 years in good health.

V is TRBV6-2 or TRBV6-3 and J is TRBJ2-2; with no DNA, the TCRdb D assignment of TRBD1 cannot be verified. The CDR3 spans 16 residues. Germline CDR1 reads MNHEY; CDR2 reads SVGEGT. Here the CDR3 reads CASSWPGTENTGELFF.

The CDR3 sequence is CSAGRPSNQPQHF. The chain recombines TRBV20-1 with TRBJ1-5; with no DNA, the TCRdb D assignment of TRBD1 cannot be verified. This CDR3 is built from 13 residues. Germline V gives CDR1 DFQATT, CDR2 SNEGSKA (reference sequence).

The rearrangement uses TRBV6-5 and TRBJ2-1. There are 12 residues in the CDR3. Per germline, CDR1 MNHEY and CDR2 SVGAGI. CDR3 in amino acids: CASRPPTNEQFF.

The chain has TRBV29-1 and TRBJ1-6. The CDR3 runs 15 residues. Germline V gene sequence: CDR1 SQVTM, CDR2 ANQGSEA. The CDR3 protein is CSVRTGSSYNSPLHF.

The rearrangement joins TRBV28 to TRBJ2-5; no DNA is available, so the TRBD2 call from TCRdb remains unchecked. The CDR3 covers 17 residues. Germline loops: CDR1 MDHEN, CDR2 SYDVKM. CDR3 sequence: CASPPSGETSGQETQYF. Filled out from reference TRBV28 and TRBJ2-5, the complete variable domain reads DVKVTQSSRYLVKRTGEKVFLECVQDMDHENMFWYRQDPGLGLRLIYFSYDVKMKEKGDIPEGYSVSREKKERFSLILESASTNQTSMYLCASPPSGETSGQETQYFGPGTRLLVL.